This TCR beta chain was profiled in a study of T-cell reconstitution after alpha-beta-depleted transplantation in children. The library targeted TCRbeta and was prepared with unique molecular identifiers. TCRdb re-called the PCR reads with MiXCR, one entry per CDR3 protein. The table lists 210,000 or so distinct CDR3 sequences, approximately 9.5% of them singletons. V shed 4 bases and J 1 base; nucleotides not matched to a gene: 9. From germline, CDR1 is SGHAT and CDR2 FQNNGV. This CDR3 region has 18 residues. Sequencing was performed on PBMCs from the stem cell graft donor, taken from the stem cell graft. This chain links TRBV11-2 with TRBJ2-6, with 8 bases aligning to TRBD2. The receptor was derived from a human donor who donated a stem cell graft to a child with acute lymphoblastic leukemia. CDR3 nucleotide sequence: TGTGCCAGCAGCTCCCCATTCAGCGGGGGATCTGGGGCCAACGTCCTGACTTTC. Protein product: CASSSPFSGGSGANVLTF.